Sequencing of this T cell receptor beta chain was carried out in a study of brain T cells in children with intractable seizures. Points from the study as a whole: Only CDR3 sequence similarity suggested viral specificity, without known HCMV serostatus. Absence of clones before surgery may stem from lower sequencing depth.

In regard to this clone: What it recognizes is unknown.

The CDR3 length is 16 residues. CDR1 is LNHDA, CDR2 SQIVND, per germline (reference sequence). Trimming removed 3 bases from V and 0 bases from J, with 12 bases in between. Only cases whose brain tissue showed the highest T cell transcript signatures were sequenced. At least one anti-epileptic drug was given before surgery. Sequenced by immunoSEQ multiplex PCR; TCRdb stores in-frame clones only, minus some. The data contain 50,000 to 80,000 clones, 90% to 96% of them singletons. The rearrangement uses TRBV19 and TRBJ1-3; D is uncertain. The sequence was collected from a boy less than two years old with focal cortical dysplasia and intractable seizures. This specimen consisted of peripheral blood, obtained at surgery. Here the CDR3 reads CASSINGRSSGNTIYF. The CDR3 nucleotides read TGTGCCAGTAGTATCAATGGACGTAGCTCTGGAAACACCATATATTTT.